Listed below are T cell receptor beta chains from one sample, sequenced in a study of T cells in tuberculosis. The method was immunoSEQ multiplex PCR; TCRdb's version includes in-frame clones alone and lacks a portion of them. Among about 58,000 clones listed, 88% were seen once. Sequencing was carried out using CD1b-GMM tetramer-negative cells sorted from PBMCs. These receptors were taken from an adult woman with latent tuberculosis. Both conserved end residues are part of each CDR3. The order of the fields is clone size, J gene, V gene, D gene, CDR3 DNA, CDR3 protein. A D gene is named only where the DNA matches it firmly. Expanded clones are given a class, and other clones once, few, many or no size at all.

>.|TRBJ2-1|TRBV11-2|TRBD2
TGTGCCAGCAGCTTAGATTCCGGGACTAGCGACTACAATGAGCAGTTCTTC
CASSLDSGTSDYNEQFF
>.|TRBJ2-5|TRBV11-3|.
TGTGCCAGCAGCTTCTCACAGGGAATCCAAGAGACCCAGTACTTC
CASSFSQGIQETQYF
>once|TRBJ1-1|TRBV6-6|.
TGTGCCAGCAGATCTGGGGGGACCGATGAAGCTTTCTTT
CASRSGGTDEAFF
>.|TRBJ2-5|TRBV14|TRBD2
TGTGCCAGCAGACTAGCGGGAGGAGAGACCCAGTACTTC
CASRLAGGETQYF
>.|TRBJ2-1|TRBV29-1|.
TGCAGCGGGACAGCCTACAATGAGCAGTTCTTC
CSGTAYNEQFF
>.|TRBJ2-7|TRBV28|TRBD2
TGTGCCAGCAGCCGGACTAGCGGGAGATACGAGCAGTACTTC
CASSRTSGRYEQYF
>.|TRBJ1-2|TRBV5-4|.
TGTGCCAGCAGCTCTGGACAGACATATGGCTACACCTTC
CASSSGQTYGYTF
>.|TRBJ2-1|TRBV15|TRBD2
TGTGCCACCAGCAGAGGGTGGGGCGGGGGGTACAATGAGCAGTTCTTC
CATSRGWGGGYNEQFF
>few|TRBJ2-3|TRBV9|TRBD2
TGTGCCAGCAGCGACAGCGGGGACCTAGCAGATACGCAGTATTTT
CASSDSGDLADTQYF
>.|TRBJ1-1|TRBV29-1|TRBD1
TGCAGCGCACGCGCGGGACAGGGGGCAATAACTTTCTTT
CSARAGQGAITFF
>.|TRBJ2-2|TRBV14|.
TGTGCCAGCAAAGTCTACGGCGGGGAGCTGTTTTTT
CASKVYGGELFF
>.|TRBJ2-7|TRBV30|.
TGTGCCTGGGGGATAGGGGGACGGCAGTACTTC
CAWGIGGRQYF
>.|TRBJ2-3|TRBV5-8|TRBD1
TGTGCCAGCAGCTTGGTTGGACAGGGGGGCGCAGATACGCAGTATTTT
CASSLVGQGGADTQYF
>.|TRBJ2-2|TRBV9|.
TGTGCCAGCAGCGTAGTTCCCCAGGGGGGCTTGAACACCGGGGAGCTGTTTTTT
CASSVVPQGGLNTGELFF
>once|TRBJ2-7|TRBV10-3|TRBD1
TGTGCCATCAGTGCCGGGACAGGGGACGAGCAGTACTTC
CAISAGTGDEQYF
>.|TRBJ1-1|TRBV28|.
TGTGCCAGCAGTTTGGGGCAGCGGGACACTGAAGCTTTCTTT
CASSLGQRDTEAFF
>.|TRBJ2-3|TRBV5-1|.
TGCGCCAGCAGCTTGGGGAGGGGGCCCACAGATACGCAGTATTTT
CASSLGRGPTDTQYF
>.|TRBJ2-3|TRBV7-3|.
TGTGCCTGCAAGGACCCAGGGGCAGATACGCAGTATTTT
CACKDPGADTQYF
>.|TRBJ2-5|TRBV4-3|TRBD2
TGCGCCAGCAGCCTACTAGCGGGGGGGCGGGAGACCCAGTACTTC
CASSLLAGGRETQYF
>.|TRBJ2-7|TRBV6-5|.
TGTGCCAGCAGCCAACAGGGTGGGGGGGGCTACGAGCAGTACTTC
CASSQQGGGGYEQYF
>.|TRBJ2-1|TRBV5-6|.
TGTGCCAGCAGCACCGGGACTTGGAATGAGCAGTTCTTC
CASSTGTWNEQFF
>.|TRBJ2-5|TRBV15|.
TGTGCCACCGGGGAGCAGTACTTC
CATGEQYF
>.|TRBJ2-7|TRBV7-2|.
TGTGCCAGCAGCTTAGGATCGGGCGAGCAGTACTTC
CASSLGSGEQYF
>.|TRBJ2-2|TRBV10-3|.
TGTGCCGAACTAGACGGCCTGATCGGGGAGCTGTTTTTT
CAELDGLIGELFF
>.|TRBJ1-5|TRBV9|.
TGTGCCAGCAGCCCAGGCACAGGGAGCAATCAGCCCCAGCATTTT
CASSPGTGSNQPQHF
>.|TRBJ1-5|TRBV6-5|TRBD1
TGTGCCAGCAGTTCTACCGACAGGGGGGTCAATCAGCCCCAGCATTTT
CASSSTDRGVNQPQHF
>.|TRBJ1-1|TRBV7-2|.
TGTGCCAGCAGCTTAGGGGCACCGAACACTGAAGCTTTCTTT
CASSLGAPNTEAFF
>.|TRBJ2-7|TRBV18|.
TGTGCCAGCTCACCACCGCAGGACAACTACGAGCAGTACTTC
CASSPPQDNYEQYF
>.|TRBJ2-3|TRBV7-8|.
TGTGCCAGCAGCTTAGAACAGTCGACAGATACGCAGTATTTT
CASSLEQSTDTQYF
>.|TRBJ2-7|TRBV9|.
TGTGCCAGCAGCGTAGTCGGTCGGGACATATGCTACGAGCAGTACTTC
CASSVVGRDICYEQYF
>.|TRBJ2-5|TRBV18|.
TGTGCCAGCTCCCGGCGACAGGCGGCATCCCAAGAGACCCAGTACTTC
CASSRRQAASQETQYF
>once|TRBJ2-2|TRBV9|.
TGTGCCAGCAGCGGATGGGACTCCTCCACGGGGGAGCTGTTTTTT
CASSGWDSSTGELFF
>few|TRBJ1-3|TRBV4-3|TRBD1
TGCGCCAGCAGCCGGGAGACGGGTCCGGGACAGATAAGAAACACCATATATTTT
CASSRETGPGQIRNTIYF
>.|TRBJ1-5|TRBV19|TRBD1
TGTGCCAGTAGGATCACAGGGGGTTCAGGACAGCCCCAGCATTTT
CASRITGGSGQPQHF
>once|TRBJ2-3|TRBV7-9|.
TGTGCCAGCAGCTTGGCTATTTGGGCTACAGACGGCACAGATACGCAGTATTTT
CASSLAIWATDGTDTQYF
>.|TRBJ2-5|TRBV4-1|.
TGCGCCAGCAGCCGGGCGGGATCCCAAGAGACCCAGTACTTC
CASSRAGSQETQYF
>.|TRBJ2-3|TRBV30|.
TGTGCCTGGAGGGACAGCGCAGATACGCAGTATTTT
CAWRDSADTQYF
>few|TRBJ1-1|TRBV4-3|.
TGCGCCAGCAGCCAAGATCTGGACTTTGCTGAGTCTTTCTTT
CASSQDLDFAESFF
>.|TRBJ2-3|TRBV7-9|TRBD2
TGTGCCAGCAGCTTAGGACTAGCGGGGGTGGTCACAGATACGCAGTATTTT
CASSLGLAGVVTDTQYF
>.|TRBJ2-1|TRBV11-2|TRBD1
TGTGCCAGCAGCTGGGACAGGGTAGGTCGCAATGAGCAGTTCTTC
CASSWDRVGRNEQFF
>.|TRBJ1-4|TRBV18|TRBD1
TGTGCCAGCTCACCACGTCAGGGGGGCGAAAAACTGTTTTTT
CASSPRQGGEKLFF
>.|TRBJ2-1|TRBV7-2|TRBD2
TGTGCCAGCAGCTTCGGACTAGCGAACAATGAGCAGTTCTTC
CASSFGLANNEQFF
>.|TRBJ1-2|TRBV19|.
TGTGCCAGCAATAGTCCCCGAGGTGAAGCGGTCTATGGCTACACCTTC
CASNSPRGEAVYGYTF
>.|TRBJ2-3|TRBV7-8|TRBD2
TGTGCCAGCAGCTTAGGGAACCTAGCGGGAGGTACGCAGTATTTT
CASSLGNLAGGTQYF
>.|TRBJ1-1|TRBV10-1|.
TGCGCCAGCAGTTCTCGGGAACTACAGTGGACGCATATGAACACTGAAGCTTTCTTT
CASSSRELQWTHMNTEAFF
>.|TRBJ1-2|TRBV9|.
TGTGCCAGCAGCGTAGAAAGGACAGATAATTTTCCTAACTATGGCTACACCTTC
CASSVERTDNFPNYGYTF